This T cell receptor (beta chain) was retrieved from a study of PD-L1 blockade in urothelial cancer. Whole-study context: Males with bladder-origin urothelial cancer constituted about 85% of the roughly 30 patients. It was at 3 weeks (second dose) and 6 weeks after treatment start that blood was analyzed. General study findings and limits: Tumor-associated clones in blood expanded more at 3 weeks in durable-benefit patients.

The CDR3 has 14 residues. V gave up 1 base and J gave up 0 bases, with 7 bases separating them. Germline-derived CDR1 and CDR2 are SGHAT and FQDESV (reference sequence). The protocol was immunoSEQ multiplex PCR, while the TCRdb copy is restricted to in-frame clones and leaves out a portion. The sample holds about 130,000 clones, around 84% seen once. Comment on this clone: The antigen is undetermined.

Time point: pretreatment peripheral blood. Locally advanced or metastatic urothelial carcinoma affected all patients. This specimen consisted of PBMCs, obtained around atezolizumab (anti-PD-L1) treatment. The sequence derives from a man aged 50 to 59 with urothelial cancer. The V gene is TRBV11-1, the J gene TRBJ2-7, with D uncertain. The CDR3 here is CASSLDTNSYEQYF. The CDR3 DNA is TGTGCCAGCAGCTTAGACACCAACTCCTACGAGCAGTACTTC.